This T cell receptor beta chain was captured by sequencing in a study of molecular identifiers for immune sequencing clone quantification listed by TCRdb under 2018. Notes on the research overall: For a replicate experiment, the RNA from either around 20,000 or 100,000 naive CD8 T cells was divided into five aliquots, and four of those aliquots went on to sequencing. This methods study used CD8 T cells to benchmark TCR RNA copy counting and molecular-identifier clustering-based TCR repertoire sequencing (MIDCIRS). Results the study describes overall, beyond this receptor: The naive libraries included spiked-in Jurkat TCR RNA (more than nine copies' worth), and this Jurkat TCR RNA is not part of the donor repertoire. About 3 recovered TCR RNA copies per cell were obtained by modeling, versus approximately 10 by digital PCR, implying a capture efficiency of about 30%. Spiked-in Jurkat TCR RNA equal to a single cell's worth was reported to be detectable even within 1,100,000 naive CD8 T cells. In CMV-specific effector cells, clones with more than 20 RNA copies contained over 98% of molecules, whereas in naive cells such clones contained under 1% of molecules. Identical TCR molecules sharing a barcode could cause highly expanded clone sizes to be underestimated. Without barcode sub-clustering, chimeric consensus sequences inflated TCR diversity; chimeras reached as high as 47%.

Libraries of naive CD8 T cells were built from approximately 20,000 to 1,000,000 sorted cells, with 10%, 30% or 50% of the purified RNA used. On a BD FACSAria II, naive CD8 T cells were FACS-sorted as CD8+CD4-CCR7+CD45RA+ and collected into RLT Plus buffer. Detection sensitivity was tested by spiking Jurkat RNA equal to ten TCR copies' worth into samples containing roughly 19,000-1,000,000 naive CD8 T cells. CD8 T cells were enriched using RosetteSep CD8+ T Cell Enrichment Cocktail and Ficoll-Paque, and the enriched cells then underwent ACK red cell lysis. The method behind the library was PCR. Reads for this sample came from an Illumina HiSeq 4000. Preparation of bulk TCR libraries followed a previously described approach, with the TCR primers listed in Table S5. Purification of total RNA was performed with the Qiagen AllPrep DNA/RNA kit. Reads from multiple sequencing runs of the same library were pooled before analysis. From the authors' description of their analysis: Reads were retained only if an exact TCR constant sequence was present, and the retained reads were trimmed to 150 nt and grouped according to their 12-nt molecular barcodes. Within each barcode group, reads were sub-clustered at a 15% Levenshtein threshold, and quality-weighted consensus sequences were built per RNA molecule. Non-functional sequences were excluded, and lower-count sequences lying one edit away from another sequence were also excluded. Based on a fit of two negative binomial distributions, barcode sub-clusters having less than 20% of the maximum read count were discarded. TCRdb itself trimmed the public reads at Q25 with fastp, ran MiXCR and retained productive beta chains. Records with the same CDR3 protein are collapsed into one entry carrying the most frequent genes and DNA. The V and J calls were not made by the authors but by TCRdb's processing. The sample includes some 13,000 distinct CDR3 sequences, with about 16% observed a single time. Clones ranked in the top ten supply under 2% of the sample.

Based on its abundance in the sample, this clonotype is medium-sized (0.01 to 0.1%). Its recognized antigen is unknown. No much larger clone is present one base from it, and per-base qualities are unavailable. V is cut by 7 bases and J by 0 bases, and the space between the germline ends is 20 bases. CDR1 and CDR2, per the germline V gene, are SNHLY and FYNNEI. From its cysteine to its phenylalanine, the CDR3 spans 17 amino acids. Just the 51-base CDR3 DNA is kept, in frame starting at base 1. The origin of this receptor is a human donor in good health. Some libraries in this study had Jurkat cell RNA spiked in. Here the chain combines TRBV2 and TRBJ2-3, with the D gene not confidently named. The sample consisted of naive CD8+ T cells from blood, with Jurkat cell RNA spiked in. The sample's cell subset or site label, in plain terms: FACS-sorted CD8+CD4-CCR7+CD45RA+ naive T cells. The nucleotide sequence is given as TGTGCCAGCAACCTGCCGGCCGTCCCACCCAGCACAGATACGCAGTATTTT. Its protein reads: CASNLPAVPPSTDTQYF.